The subject of this entry is one T cell receptor (beta chain). This specimen comes from a study of OX40 agonist ivuxolimab in advanced cancers. Assay used: immunoSEQ multiplex PCR; TCRdb lists only in-frame clones, some missing. Among 30,000 to 45,000 clones, about nine tenths were seen once, and the ten largest hold under 35%. J was trimmed by 5 bases and V by 2 bases; bases with no gene match: 5. Per germline, CDR1 LGHNA and CDR2 YNFKEQ. This CDR3 comprises 15 residues. Here the sequenced sample was CD4+ or CD8+ T cells sorted from blood, taken in a trial of the OX40 agonist ivuxolimab. The sequence was collected from an adult with an advanced solid tumor such as melanoma, head and neck, liver or kidney cancer. The J gene is TRBJ2-3, the V gene TRBV4-2; 9 nucleotides align to TRBD2. CDR3 DNA: TGTGCCAGCAGCCAATTAGCGGGAGCCCTAGATACGCAGTATTTT. Translated: CASSQLAGALDTQYF.